The rows below give T cell receptor beta chains drawn from one sample of a study of T cells after yellow fever vaccination. TCRdb independently ran MiXCR on the 5' RACE reads; one entry per CDR3 protein. The table lists tens of thousands of distinct CDR3 sequences, approximately 7.5% of them singletons. Sequenced material: CD8+ T cells sorted from PBMCs, taken on the day of the yellow fever booster vaccination. Source of these receptors: a man younger than 40 who received the YFV17D yellow fever vaccine. Each CDR3 is given with its conserved first and last residue. Fields, in order: J gene, D gene, V gene, clone size, CDR3 DNA, CDR3 protein. D genes are given only for firm matches. Size tells how often a clone was seen (once, few, many) or the class of an expanded clone, and some rows leave it out.

J: TRBJ2-1
D: TRBD1
V: TRBV24-1
size: few
DNA: TGTGCCATTTCGGGACAGAGCTACAATGAGCAGTTCTTC
CDR3: CAISGQSYNEQFF

J: TRBJ2-2
D: .
V: TRBV29-1
size: few
DNA: TGCAGCACTTTGAGTTTAGGGGAGCTGTTTTTT
CDR3: CSTLSLGELFF

J: TRBJ2-7
D: .
V: TRBV27
size: .
DNA: TGTGCCAGCAGCTTCTCAATGGACTCCTACGAGCAGTACTTC
CDR3: CASSFSMDSYEQYF

J: TRBJ2-7
D: TRBD1
V: TRBV6-6
size: many
DNA: TGTGCCAGCGCGACAGGGATGAGAAACGAGCAGTACTTC
CDR3: CASATGMRNEQYF

J: TRBJ2-1
D: .
V: TRBV5-6
size: .
DNA: TGTGCCAGCAGCTTCCCAGCAGGATCCAATGAGCAGTTCTTC
CDR3: CASSFPAGSNEQFF

J: TRBJ1-2
D: .
V: TRBV5-4
size: .
DNA: TGTGCCACCTCGGGACCGAACTATGGCTACACCTTC
CDR3: CATSGPNYGYTF

J: TRBJ2-1
D: .
V: TRBV10-3
size: many
DNA: TGTGCCATCGGACACGTAGGGTACAATGAGCAGTTCTTC
CDR3: CAIGHVGYNEQFF

J: TRBJ2-1
D: TRBD2
V: TRBV11-2
size: few
DNA: TGTGCCAGCAGCCCCCTGGCGAGAGGACTAGCGCTCTCCTACAATGAGCAGTTCTTC
CDR3: CASSPLARGLALSYNEQFF

J: TRBJ2-2
D: .
V: TRBV18
size: .
DNA: TGTGCCAGCTCACCTCTAACCGGCGCCGGGGAGCTGTTTTTT
CDR3: CASSPLTGAGELFF

J: TRBJ1-1
D: TRBD1
V: TRBV6-5
size: .
DNA: TGTGCCAGCAGATTTACGGGACAGCTAAACACTGAAGCTTTCTTT
CDR3: CASRFTGQLNTEAFF

J: TRBJ1-1
D: .
V: TRBV27
size: .
DNA: TGTGCCAGCAGTTTATCGTCTCGAGGAGCCAAAGCTTTCTTT
CDR3: CASSLSSRGAKAFF

J: TRBJ2-7
D: .
V: TRBV15
size: many
DNA: TGTGCCACCAGCAGAGATGAGGGTCTAACAGGTCGGGAGCAGTACTTC
CDR3: CATSRDEGLTGREQYF

J: TRBJ2-3
D: .
V: TRBV9
size: few
DNA: TGTGCCAGCAGCGTAGCTGCGGGGAGCCCAGATACGCAGTATTTT
CDR3: CASSVAAGSPDTQYF